This section outlines one T cell receptor (beta chain) sequence together with its context. As yet, its antigen is unknown. cDNA reverse transcribed from extracted RNA served as the sequencing template. Libraries were prepared by immunoSEQ multiplex PCR; TCRdb keeps only in-frame clonotypes and omits some of them. The table lists 120,000 or so clones, 40% to 55% of them singletons. This CDR3 has 12 residues. Germline assignment: CDR1 GTSNPN and CDR2 SVGIG (reference sequence). V lost 1 base and J lost 4, with 6 bases in between. This sample was included in a study of CD8+ T cells in alopecia areata. Points from the study as a whole: Shared TCR sequences were less clear between patients than in mice, possibly partly from HLA diversity. Sequencing of scalp tissue also captures the resident alphabeta T cells of normal skin.

This TCR came from a human donor with alopecia areata. This chain links TRBV30 with TRBJ2-3, with D hard to call. The sample taken for sequencing was NKG2D-low CD8+ T cells sorted from blood. In nucleotides, the CDR3 is TGTGCCTGGAGTGCTGGATCAGATACGCAGTATTTT. Its translation is CAWSAGSDTQYF.